At least ten counts were recorded for the clone carrying this T cell receptor (beta chain). Its antigen remains unknown. The data were taken from a study of CD8 T cells in ankylosing spondylitis. TCRdb re-analysed the 5' RACE reads in MiXCR, keeping a single row per CDR3 protein. The sample carries about 480,000 distinct CDR3 sequences, about a sixth recorded once. Study-wide results and caveats: Disease-associated clones were CD8+ and fairly uncommon in peripheral blood. What seemed typical of ankylosing spondylitis blood was a TCR beta motif built from fewer than ten highly homologous variants.

The CDR3 is 13 amino acids. With V trimmed by 4 bases and J by 3 bases, 2 bases remained unmatched. The source of this sequence is a male donor with ankylosing spondylitis. The sequenced sample consisted of blood, either unsorted or a sorted T cell fraction (not recorded which). The rearrangement links TRBV12-3 or TRBV12-4 to TRBJ1-1; 7 nucleotides line up with TRBD1. This chain's CDR3 is CASSSGTDTEAFF. The CDR3 DNA sequence: TGTGCCAGCAGTTCGGGGACAGACACTGAAGCTTTCTTT.